The T cell receptor beta chain under discussion was sequenced for a study of control samples from healthy donors and cancer patients. The CDR3 is 17 amino acids. V was clipped by 7 bases and J by 0 bases, with 18 bases between them. Germline loops: CDR1 KGHDR, CDR2 SFDVKD. This clone appeared a single time. The assay was immunoSEQ multiplex PCR, and TCRdb's table has in-frame clones only and misses some. The sample consists of roughly 120,000 clones, about 83% of them appearing once. Source material: blood. This clonotype was sampled from a man aged 25-45 years in good health. This chain connects TRBV24-1 to TRBJ2-1; tentatively, D is TRBD1 or TRBD2 (5 bases each). CDR3 sequence (DNA): TGTGCCACCAGCTCCGGGACCCGCTTTAGCTCCTACAATGAGCAGTTCTTC. This translates into CATSSGTRFSSYNEQFF.